These 31 T cell receptor beta chains came from one sample sequenced in a study of blood T cell repertoires in COVID-19. Sequencing was performed with immunoSEQ multiplex PCR; in TCRdb, only in-frame clones are kept and a portion is missing. The repertoire has about 49,000 clones, 70% to 90% of them found once; the top ten carry 10% to 15%. Sequenced sample: peripheral blood. These receptors were collected from a man older than 75 with acute or convalescent COVID-19.

The V gene is TRBV5-6, the J gene TRBJ2-3; 7 bases match TRBD2. Germline V CDR1 and CDR2: SGHDT, YYEEEE. The trim removed 4 bases at V and 1 base at J, leaving 6 bases unmatched. The CDR3 extends over 15 amino acids. The CDR3 loop is CASSRSSGRTDTQYF. CDR3 DNA sequence: TGTGCCAGCAGCCGCTCTAGCGGACGCACAGATACGCAGTATTTT.

This clone appeared a single time. The V and J genes are TRBV30 and TRBJ1-5; no clear D gene. The V and J ends lost 2 bases and 6 bases respectively, with 11 bases between them. This CDR3 has 13 amino acids. The germline CDR1 and CDR2 sequences are GTSNPN and SVGIG (reference sequence). CDR3 sequence: CAWSPGARQPQHF. For the CDR3, the DNA is TGTGCCTGGAGTCCGGGTGCTCGTCAGCCCCAGCATTTT.

This chain uses TRBV11-2 with TRBJ2-7; D might be TRBD2 (6 bases). CDR1 SGHAT and CDR2 FQNNGV come from the germline V gene. This CDR3 is 14 amino acids long. V lost 4 bases and J lost 0, with 10 bases in between. The CDR3 here is CASSSGLTSYEQYF. In DNA, the CDR3 is TGTGCCAGCAGCTCGGGACTGACCTCCTACGAGCAGTACTTC.

V gene TRBV5-1 combines with J gene TRBJ1-1, with TRBD1 matching 12 bases. V lost 4 bases and J lost 0; bases outside the gene matches: 7. The CDR3 is 17 residues long. The V gene's germline CDR1 is SGHRS and CDR2 YFSETQ. The CDR3 DNA is TGCGCCAGCAGCCGGGACAGGGGGCCCCCACTGAACACTGAAGCTTTCTTT. Encoded protein: CASSRDRGPPLNTEAFF.

The V and J genes are TRBV24-1 and TRBJ2-3, with 7 nucleotides matching TRBD1. CDR3 length: 17 amino acids. Germline V lookup: CDR1 KGHDR, CDR2 SFDVKD. The junction had 10 bases not matched to a gene; V was cut back by 3 bases and J by 2 bases. The CDR3 spells CATSDDRTGADTDTQYF. CDR3 bases: TGTGCCACCAGTGATGATCGAACAGGGGCGGACACAGATACGCAGTATTTT.

The chain couples TRBV29-1 to TRBJ2-1; 7 nucleotides match TRBD1. Germline V lookup: CDR1 SQVTM, CDR2 ANQGSEA. Trimming at V came to 3 bases and at J to 3 bases, leaving 5 bases not matched to a gene. The CDR3 spans 14 residues. The CDR3 DNA sequence: TGCAGCGTTGAGAAAGCAGGGGGCTACAATGAGCAGTTCTTC. Protein sequence: CSVEKAGGYNEQFF.

This chain joins TRBV5-1 and TRBJ2-2; TRBD1 matches at 7 bases. The CDR3 is made up of 14 amino acids. J was trimmed by 5 bases and V by 3 bases; bases with no gene match: 4. Germline CDR1 and CDR2: SGHRS and YFSETQ. As DNA, the CDR3 is TGCGCCAGCAGCTGGGGACAGAGGACCGGGGAGCTGTTTTTT. Encoded protein: CASSWGQRTGELFF.

This chain joins TRBV28 and TRBJ1-5, with 7 positions matching TRBD1. The germline CDR1 and CDR2 sequences are MDHEN and SYDVKM. The CDR3 spans 14 residues. V was clipped by 6 bases and J by 0 bases; unmatched bases: 2. DNA of the CDR3: TGTGCCAGCAGCTCAGGGGGTAGCAATCAGCCCCAGCATTTT. The encoded protein is CASSSGGSNQPQHF.

The V gene is TRBV5-1, the J gene TRBJ1-5, with 10 bases lining up with TRBD1. Germline trimming cut 4 bases from V and 6 bases from J; bases unmatched to any gene: 7. CDR1 and CDR2 from the germline V gene are SGHRS and YFSETQ. The CDR3 loop spans 15 amino acids. CDR3: CASSEGTGAAQPQHF. DNA of the CDR3: TGCGCCAGCAGCGAAGGGACAGGGGCGGCTCAGCCCCAGCATTTT.

The count of this clone is one. This chain connects TRBV9 to TRBJ1-5; D gene uncertain. CDR1 and CDR2 (germline): SGDLS, YYNGEE. V lost 1 base to trimming and J lost 3 bases, with 8 bases between them. This CDR3 has 14 residues. The CDR3 region has the DNA TGTGCCAGCAGCGTATTTATTGTCAATCAGCCCCAGCATTTT. Encoded protein: CASSVFIVNQPQHF.

Here the CDR3 DNA reads TGTGCCAGCAGCTTGGTTAGCGGGGGGAACACAGATACGCAGTATTTT. Protein: CASSLVSGGNTDTQYF. The chain couples TRBV5-5 to TRBJ2-3, with TRBD2 matching over 10 bases. Trimming removed 0 bases from V and 2 bases from J; junction bases left unmatched: 3. Germline CDR1 SGHKS, CDR2 YYEKEE (reference sequence). The CDR3 runs 16 residues.

This chain links TRBV5-5 with TRBJ2-7; possible D gene TRBD1, 6 bases. Germline loops: CDR1 SGHKS, CDR2 YYEKEE (reference sequence). The CDR3 length is 13 residues. V gave up 4 bases and J gave up 3 bases, with 11 bases separating them. CDR3 nucleotides: TGTGCCAGCAGCCTCGGACAGATCTACGAGCAGTACTTC. It specifies CASSLGQIYEQYF.

This chain links TRBV3-1 (or the pseudogene TRBV3-2) with TRBJ1-2; 9 nucleotides agree with TRBD1. The CDR3 is 13 amino acids. Germline CDR1 is LGHDT and CDR2 is YNNKEL (reference sequence). The V gene end was trimmed by 4 bases and the J gene end by 6 bases; junction bases not matched to a gene: 3. CDR3 loop: CASSPWTGDGYTF. The CDR3 nucleotides read TGTGCCAGCAGCCCCTGGACAGGGGATGGCTACACCTTC.

This clone was detected once. The chain couples TRBV11-3 to TRBJ2-3; D is perhaps TRBD2 (6 bases). The V end was cut by 1 base, the J end by 1 base, with 6 bases between. The CDR3 sequence is 14 residues long. Germline V gene lookup returns CDR1 SGHNT and CDR2 YENEEA. CDR3 loop: CASSLGGGTDTQYF. The DNA for the CDR3 is TGTGCCAGCAGCTTAGGCGGGGGCACAGATACGCAGTATTTT.

The chain joins TRBV30 to TRBJ1-4; D is unresolved. CDR1 GTSNPN and CDR2 SVGIG come from the germline V gene (reference sequence). The CDR3 runs to 14 residues. The V end lost 5 bases, the J end lost 7 bases, and 17 bases lay between the germline ends. CDR3 nucleotide sequence: TGTGCCTGGTCCGGAGCCTCCCTGGGTGAAAAACTGTTTTTT. It translates to CAWSGASLGEKLFF.

The count of this clone is one. The chain links TRBV13 to TRBJ2-7; TRBD1 is a possible D gene (5 bases). In germline, CDR1 is PRHDT, CDR2 FYEKMQ (reference sequence). The V gene lost 4 bases and the J gene lost 0 bases, with 13 bases spanning the gap. The CDR3 is 15 residues long. The chain's CDR3 is CASSSNRRSSYEQYF. CDR3 sequence (DNA): TGTGCCAGCAGCTCCAACAGGCGTTCCTCCTACGAGCAGTACTTC.

V gene TRBV11-2 combines with J gene TRBJ1-1, with D unresolved. CDR3 size: 14 residues. Trimming stripped 5 bases from V and 1 base from J, with 11 bases between. The germline gives CDR1 SGHAT, CDR2 FQNNGV. The DNA of the CDR3 is TGTGCCAGCAGCCTAGGACGGAGGAACACTGAAGCTTTCTTT. Translating it yields CASSLGRRNTEAFF.

The chain links TRBV10-3 to TRBJ1-2, with 7 nucleotides matching TRBD1. Per the germline V gene, CDR1 is ENHRY and CDR2 is SYGVKD. The CDR3 has 13 amino acids. V gave up 4 bases and J gave up 3 bases; unmatched junction bases: 2. The CDR3 sequence is CAISGDSYYGYTF. CDR3 DNA: TGTGCCATCAGTGGGGACAGCTACTATGGCTACACCTTC.

The chain recombines TRBV2 with TRBJ2-7; 11 nucleotides align to TRBD1. The CDR3 loop spans 12 amino acids. With V trimmed by 8 bases and J by 7 bases, 4 bases remained unmatched. Germline loops: CDR1 SNHLY, CDR2 FYNNEI. CDR3 loop: CASGQGAGEQYF. DNA of the CDR3: TGTGCCAGCGGACAGGGGGCGGGTGAGCAGTACTTC.

The chain has TRBV5-1 and TRBJ2-1, with a possible D match to TRBD1 (5 bases). V was cut by 5 bases and J by 6 bases, with 9 bases left in between. Germline values: CDR1 SGHRS, CDR2 YFSETQ. The CDR3 is made up of 12 amino acids. The DNA of the CDR3 is TGCGCCAGCAGAAGGGGCGGCAATGAGCAGTTCTTC. Translating gives CASRRGGNEQFF.

The gene calls are TRBV10-2 and TRBJ2-7; the match to TRBD1 covers 7 bases. Germline V gives CDR1 WSHSY, CDR2 SAAADI. The CDR3 sequence is 14 residues long. J lost 1 base, V lost 3 bases, and 3 bases had no gene match. CDR3 coding DNA: TGCGCCAGCAGTGATTCGGGACAGTCCTACGAGCAGTACTTC. Protein: CASSDSGQSYEQYF.

The V gene is TRBV5-1, the J gene TRBJ2-3; TRBD1 might be the D (6 bases). V shed 0 bases and J shed 1 base, with 12 bases lying between them. The CDR3 has 16 residues. Germline values: CDR1 SGHRS, CDR2 YFSETQ. CDR3 nucleotide sequence: TGCGCCAGCAGCTTGGCGAGGGACACACGCACAGATACGCAGTATTTT. Translation: CASSLARDTRTDTQYF.

The rearrangement uses TRBV28 and TRBJ2-7, with no clear D. V was clipped by 2 bases and J by 2 bases, with 7 bases between them. The CDR3 sequence is 13 residues long. Germline V gene lookup returns CDR1 MDHEN and CDR2 SYDVKM. The CDR3 region has the DNA TGTGCCAGCAGTTTACCGGGTCCCTACGAGCAGTACTTC. Translated, it gives CASSLPGPYEQYF.

This chain joins TRBV5-1 and TRBJ1-2, with D perhaps TRBD1 (6 bases). Germline assignment: CDR1 SGHRS and CDR2 YFSETQ. V shed 4 bases and J shed 4 bases, with 20 bases lying between them. The CDR3 length is 16 residues. For the CDR3, the DNA is TGCGCCAGCAGCCGGGGGGCACAGGGAAATACCTATGGCTACACCTTC. Protein: CASSRGAQGNTYGYTF.

The chain carries TRBV2 and TRBJ1-1; D is uncertain. Germline CDR1 and CDR2: SNHLY and FYNNEI. Trimming cost V 1 base and J 0 bases, with 9 bases left between them. The CDR3 has 15 amino acids. CDR3: CASSEGLPMNTEAFF. CDR3 bases: TGTGCCAGCAGTGAAGGGCTCCCCATGAACACTGAAGCTTTCTTT.

This chain joins TRBV12-3 or TRBV12-4 and TRBJ1-1, with D tentatively TRBD1 (5 bases). The V and J ends lost 3 bases and 1 base respectively, with 6 bases between them. CDR3 size: 13 residues. CDR3 DNA: TGTGCCAGCAGTTTTGACAGGAACACTGAAGCTTTCTTT. It is translated as CASSFDRNTEAFF.

The V gene is TRBV10-2, the J gene TRBJ1-6; 8 bases are a match to TRBD1. V lost 3 bases and J lost 7; bases outside the gene matches: 2. The CDR3 extends over 14 amino acids. The germline V gene has CDR1 WSHSY and CDR2 SAAADI. The CDR3 coding sequence is TGCGCCAGCAGTGATAGGACAGGGAATTCACCCCTCCACTTT. Translation gives CASSDRTGNSPLHF.

This chain uses TRBV5-1 with TRBJ2-4; 12 nucleotides agree with TRBD2. Germline values: CDR1 SGHRS, CDR2 YFSETQ. V lost 4 bases, J lost 3 bases, and 5 bases stayed unmatched. CDR3 length equals 16 residues. The CDR3 region is CASSLLAGGLKNIQYF. DNA of the CDR3: TGCGCCAGCAGCCTACTAGCGGGGGGCCTCAAAAACATTCAGTACTTC.

The chain has TRBV3-1 (or the pseudogene TRBV3-2) and TRBJ1-5, with D uncertain. Per the germline V gene, CDR1 is LGHDT and CDR2 is YNNKEL (reference sequence). The germline V and J ends were trimmed by 1 base and 11 bases, with 12 bases remaining between them. The CDR3 runs 13 residues. The CDR3 nucleotides are TGTGCCAGCAGCCAAGGGCGGAACCCCGCCCAGCATTTT. It encodes CASSQGRNPAQHF.

The gene calls are TRBV7-6 and TRBJ2-7; 9 bases are shared with TRBD1. V was pared by 1 base and J by 6 bases, with 4 bases of the junction left unmatched. In germline, CDR1 is SGHVS, CDR2 FNYEAQ. CDR3 length equals 14 residues. Written as DNA, the CDR3 is TGTGCCAGCAGCTTAGTACAGGGGGCATTCGAGCAGTACTTC. Translation: CASSLVQGAFEQYF.

The chain links TRBV18 to TRBJ1-2; no definite D call. CDR3 length: 14 amino acids. Looked up from germline, CDR1 is KGHSH and CDR2 is LQKENI. The V end lost 6 bases, the J end lost 2 bases, and 13 bases lay between the germline ends. DNA for the CDR3: TGTGCCAGCTCCCACGAGGGCATAAACTATGGCTACACCTTC. Translation gives CASSHEGINYGYTF. Full variable domain (missing parts from reference TRBV18 and TRBJ1-2): NAGVMQNPRHLVRRRGQEARLRCSPMKGHSHVYWYRQLPEEGLKFMVYLQKENIIDESGMPKERFSAEFPKEGPSILRIQQVVRGDSAAYFCASSHEGINYGYTFGSGTRLTVV.